This record covers a single T cell receptor beta chain. Its antigen is not identified. The study made its TRB cDNA libraries by 5' RACE, adding UMI labels. With the 5' RACE reads reprocessed, TCRdb shows one record per CDR3 protein and no DNA. The sample has around 140,000 distinct CDR3 sequences, and its top ten clones hold roughly 0.39%. The data were obtained in a study of CXCR3-negative and CXCR3-positive naive CD8 T cells. Study-wide findings and caveats: Comparably high diversity was seen in both naive subsets, and much lower diversity in memory CD8+ cells. TRB CDR3s of CXCR3-positive naive cells were more hydrophobic than those of CXCR3-negative naive cells.

In germline, CDR1 is MDHEN, CDR2 SYDVKM. This CDR3 contains 14 residues. The naive CD8+ gate required CD45RO-CCR7+CD27+CD95- phenotype. Sequencing was performed on naive CXCR3+ CD8+ T cells from blood. Subset here: CD45RO-CCR7+CD27+CD95- naive CD8+ T cells expressing CXCR3 (TNR3+). The genes are TRBV28 and TRBJ2-2; as DNA is missing, the TRBD2 call by TCRdb cannot be tested. The TCR originated in a human donor in good health. Some clones in this sample may be carry-over from other donors' samples. The CDR3 protein is CASSLFPRGGELFF.